These 4 T cell receptor beta chains originate from one sample sequenced in a study of T cell responses to AZD1222 COVID-19 vaccine (dated by TCRdb to the early 2020s). Library preparation employed the immunoSEQ multiplex PCR assay. TCRdb's version of the immuneACCESS table is confined to in-frame rearrangements and falls short of the full clone set. An unresolved V gene accounts for under half of the shortfall where checked; the remainder is of unknown origin. The sample table contains 65,000 or so clones; only one count was recorded for 84% of them. The ten most abundant clones make up 9.5% to 10% of the sample. The sample's time point label is to be understood as: baseline before first vaccination. The sample consisted of peripheral blood, taken on day 0 of AZD1222 vaccination. All receptors come from an adult in good health.

V usage is TRBV28 and J usage is TRBJ1-5; weak D call: TRBD1 (6 bases). V gave up 4 bases and J gave up 6 bases, with 22 bases separating them. CDR1 and CDR2 (germline): MDHEN, SYDVKM. The CDR3 consists of 17 residues. The CDR3 DNA sequence: TGTGCCAGCAGTTGGGGGGACACCGACCATTTGACTCAGCCCCAGCATTTT. As protein: CASSWGDTDHLTQPQHF.

The chain links TRBV7-2 to TRBJ1-2; D is perhaps TRBD1 (5 bases). The CDR3 runs 16 residues. The V and J ends lost 0 bases and 2 bases respectively, with 13 bases between them. Germline loops: CDR1 SGHTA, CDR2 FQGNSA. CDR3 bases: TGTGCCAGCAGCTTAGCGGGGACCGACCCGAACTATGGCTACACCTTC. It is translated as CASSLAGTDPNYGYTF.

The V gene is TRBV6-5, the J gene TRBJ1-2; D is uncertain. The V and J ends lost 5 bases and 8 bases respectively, with 9 bases between them. The germline V gene encodes CDR1 MNHEY and CDR2 SVGAGI. There are 11 residues in the CDR3. CDR3 residues: CASSPGRGYTF. The DNA of the CDR3 is TGTGCCAGCAGTCCCGGAAGGGGCTACACCTTC.

This chain uses TRBV25-1 with TRBJ1-2; 7 nucleotides align to TRBD1. Germline CDR1 is MGHDK and CDR2 is SYGVNS. The CDR3 covers 14 residues. V trimming: 3 bases; J trimming: 4 bases; junction bases outside the gene matches: 5. CDR3 protein: CASSDPTGPYGYTF. DNA of the CDR3: TGTGCCAGCAGTGATCCGACAGGGCCCTATGGCTACACCTTC.